This T cell receptor (beta chain) was observed in a study of blood T cells in healthy people across ages (dated by TCRdb to 2015 to 2017). For the study in its entirety: In model experiments, template switching captured roughly one uniquely barcoded TCR beta cDNA molecule for every two T cells. Age-related changes in TCR beta repertoire diversity were measured in the study by deep sequencing normalized with unique cDNA molecular identifiers. For two donors (one aged 18 to 29 and one aged 80 or older), the study analyzed two additional independent replicas of 1 million unique cDNA reads from the same blood draw. To avoid experimental bias, donors of different ages were distributed randomly across sequencing lanes. The donors were split into four age groups: young (average about 16 years), middle-aged (roughly 39), aged (around 67) and long-lived (over 80).

Systemically healthy Caucasian individuals from Russia, some 40 in total and aged roughly 6 to 95 years, were included as donors. Approximately 9.3 milliliters of peripheral blood were collected from each donor into EDTA-treated Vacutainer tubes. Ficoll-Paque density-gradient centrifugation was used to isolate PBMCs, with at least 7 million per sample. Total RNA was extracted from PBMCs with Trizol reagent, with at least 5.5 micrograms obtained per sample. For every donor, an aliquot of PBMCs went through flow cytometry to measure the percentages of naive CD45RAhigh/CD27high T cells. Results and caveats for the whole study, not just this receptor: Because donor CMV infection status was unknown, age-related changes in expanded clonotypes were potentially confounded. There was a strong correlation between observed TCR beta diversity and the percentage of naive T cells measured by flow cytometry. As age increased, observed TCR beta diversity per million T cells dropped in a roughly linear way, and a significant reduction was already evident by age roughly 36. Conclusive comparison of naive and antigen-experienced compartments was prevented by the profiling of bulk unsorted PBMCs. Compared with the aged group, the long-lived group had more naive CD4+ T cells, fewer expanded clones and increased TCR diversity, suggesting age selection. Total diversity estimates from one million sequenced T cells were considered lower bounds and underestimates.

CDR1 and CDR2 (DFQATT, SNEGSKA) derive from the germline V gene (reference sequence). Germline trimming amounts to 1 base on V and 9 bases on J, with 20 as the count of junction bases outside the gene matches. Measured from the cysteine to the phenylalanine, the CDR3 is 18 residues long. Of all the DNA, just the CDR3 is kept, 54 bases in frame from base 1. In the case of this clonotype: Its antigen remains unidentified. No base qualities exist here, and no much larger clone lies one base off it.

Library method: 5' RACE. The sequencer was an Illumina HiSeq 2500. The second PCR ran for about 6 to 12 cycles and used a J-beta primer mix along with a sample-barcoded 5' primer. Each TCR beta cDNA molecule received a unique molecular identifier from a template-switch 5' adaptor carrying 12 random nucleotides. Each sample yielded at least 2.5 million CDR3-containing paired-end reads. The Mint cDNA synthesis kit, primed by a TRBC-specific oligonucleotide, was used to synthesize first-strand cDNA from all RNA. Following uracil-DNA glycosylase treatment, all cDNA underwent a first 18-cycle PCR with the universal primers M1SS and BC2_uni_R. The paper's data handling went like this. For normalization, 1 million high-quality reads were randomly selected from each sample, with every read carrying a distinct molecular identifier. Instead of being binned into consensus sequences, reads that shared molecular identifiers were thrown out. MiTCR, set to a Q25 quality threshold and the strictest error-elimination algorithm, was used for CDR3 identification, clonotype clustering and error correction. A nonparametric unseen species model using Euler transformation provided a lower-bound estimate of total TCR beta diversity. TCRdb took the public reads, trimmed them with fastp at Q25, ran MiXCR for clone calling and kept in-frame beta chains. CDR3 protein duplicates are merged, each entry listing the most common genes and DNA. Here the V and J calls rest on TCRdb's processing, not on the authors' analysis. Counted in this sample were roughly 1.4 million distinct CDR3 sequences; approximately 59% of them appeared once. The ten most abundant clones make up 5.5% to 8% of the sample.

The rearranged segments are TRBV20-1 and TRBJ2-3, and 9 bases in between align with TRBD2. The source of this sequence is a man in his late teens or twenties in good health. Sequencing was done on a sample of blood. The DNA sequence reads TGCAGTGCTAGAGCATATTGGTCTAGCGGGGCCGCGGGGGACACGCAGTATTTT. Translated, it gives CSARAYWSSGAAGDTQYF.